Each of the 21 T cell receptor beta chains below was sequenced from the same sample in a study of CD8+ T cells in alopecia areata. Treatment specified: oral pan-JAK inhibitor, 5-10 mg twice daily. Patients with alopecia areata provided lesional scalp punch biopsies as well as peripheral blood. Following RNA extraction, reverse transcription yielded cDNA that acted as the sequencing template. Sequencing used immunoSEQ multiplex PCR; TCRdb keeps in-frame clones, though not all of them. In the table there are roughly 7,400 clones, around 66% of which are singletons. This material consisted of skin, taken at week 4, from a patient treated with tofacitinib. The receptors were gathered from a human donor with alopecia areata.

Only a few counts were recorded for this clone. J is TRBJ1-3 and V is TRBV4-3, with D possibly matching TRBD1 (6 bases). The CDR3 runs to 15 residues. Germline CDR1 LGHNA, CDR2 YSLEER. Trimming took 3 bases from V and 4 from J, leaving 13 bases between them. The CDR3 loop reads CASSHTQGSGNTIYF. Here the CDR3 DNA reads TGCGCCAGCAGCCATACTCAGGGGTCCGGAAACACCATATATTTT.

This clone was seen more than once but under ten times. The chain has TRBV11-2 and TRBJ2-5; D possibly corresponds to TRBD2 (5 bases). Germline lookup yields CDR1 SGHAT and CDR2 FQNNGV. This CDR3 spans 16 amino acids. The ends were cut back, 3 bases at V and 5 bases at J, with 19 bases in the middle. The CDR3 sequence: CASSLYPAAGGETQYF. The CDR3 DNA reads TGTGCCAGCAGCTTGTATCCTGCGGCAGGCGGGGAGACCCAGTACTTC.

This clone was seen a handful of times. The J gene is TRBJ1-6, the V gene TRBV28; a possible D gene is TRBD1 (6 bases). CDR1 MDHEN and CDR2 SYDVKM come from the germline V gene. This CDR3 has 18 amino acids. V was shortened by 11 bases and J by 7 bases, with 30 bases between the two germline ends. This CDR3 reads CACREGGIFGGANSPLHF. The DNA of the CDR3 is TGTGCCTGCCGGGAGGGGGGCATTTTTGGTGGAGCCAATTCACCCCTCCACTTT.

The V and J genes are TRBV19 and TRBJ2-1, with 8 bases identical to TRBD2. This CDR3 region has 14 residues. In germline, CDR1 is LNHDA, CDR2 SQIVND (reference sequence). Trimming took 6 bases from V and 8 from J; bases not matched to a gene: 9. The CDR3 DNA reads TGTGCCAGTAGCCTAGCGGGTATTAGGGATGAGCAGTTCTTC. Its protein is CASSLAGIRDEQFF.

This clone was recorded once. The rearrangement links TRBV29-1 to TRBJ2-7, with a possible D match to TRBD2 (6 bases). This CDR3 region has 16 residues. Germline values: CDR1 SQVTM, CDR2 ANQGSEA. V lost 6 bases and J lost 2, with 23 bases in between. CDR3 region: CSVRGNSGAQTYEQYF. The CDR3, as DNA: TGCAGCGTCCGGGGCAACTCGGGAGCCCAAACCTACGAGCAGTACTTC.

This clone was recorded a few times. This chain connects TRBV11-1 to TRBJ2-1, with 12 bases fitting TRBD2. The CDR3 has 16 amino acids. V lost 2 bases to trimming and J lost 10 bases; unmatched junction nucleotides: 9. Germline V CDR1 and CDR2: SGHAT, FQDESV (reference sequence). CDR3 sequence: CASSLWGTSGLEEQFF. The DNA of the CDR3 is TGTGCCAGCAGCTTATGGGGGACTAGCGGGTTGGAGGAGCAGTTCTTC. The whole variable domain, filled in from reference TRBV11-1 and TRBJ2-1, reads EAEVAQSPRYKITEKSQAVAFWCDPISGHATLYWYRQILGQGPELLVQFQDESVVDDSQLPKDRFSAERLKGVDSTLKIQPAELGDSAMYLCASSLWGTSGLEEQFFGPGTRLTVL.

The gene calls are TRBV6-4 and TRBJ1-5; D remains ambiguous. Germline-derived CDR1 and CDR2 are MRHNA and SNTAGT. The CDR3 extends over 13 amino acids. Trimming stripped 3 bases from V and 5 bases from J, with 8 bases between. CDR3 sequence (DNA): TGTGCCAGCAGTGAGAGGGAGGATCAGCCCCAGCATTTT. Encoded protein: CASSEREDQPQHF.

The sample holds a few counts of this clone. The chain couples TRBV7-2 to TRBJ2-7; TRBD2 matches 7 bases. CDR1 and CDR2 from the germline V gene are SGHTA and FQGNSA. This CDR3 comprises 13 residues. V shed 5 bases, J shed 4 bases, and the junction held 5 bases outside the gene matches. CDR3 DNA: TGTGCCAGCAGCCAACTAGCGACATACGAGCAGTACTTC. Its protein is CASSQLATYEQYF. The variable domain in full, completed from reference TRBV7-2 and TRBJ2-7, reads GAGVSQSPSNKVTEKGKDVELRCDPISGHTALYWYRQSLGQGLEFLIYFQGNSAPDKSGLPSDRFSAERTGGSVSTLTIQRTQQEDSAVYLCASSQLATYEQYFGPGTRLTVT.

V is TRBV6-4 and J is TRBJ1-1, with D perhaps matching TRBD1 (5 bases). With 6 bases removed from V and 2 bases from J, the gap between germline ends came to 10 bases. Germline CDR1 and CDR2: MRHNA and SNTAGT. This CDR3 has 13 amino acids. CDR3 region: CASSWDGNTEAFF. The DNA for the CDR3 is TGTGCCAGCAGCTGGGACGGTAACACTGAAGCTTTCTTT.

The genes are TRBV7-3 and TRBJ2-3; D assignment may be TRBD1 or TRBD2 (5 bases each). The CDR3 length is 14 residues. Germline V gene lookup returns CDR1 SGHTA and CDR2 FQGTGA. V lost 5 bases, J lost 4 bases, and 13 bases lay in between. The CDR3 spells CASSNQGPPDTQYF. The CDR3 coding sequence is TGTGCCAGCAGCAACCAGGGACCGCCAGATACGCAGTATTTT.

This sequence joins TRBV5-1 and TRBJ1-4, with 8 bases identical to TRBD1. The CDR3 extends over 15 amino acids. Unmatched junction bases numbered 10, after V lost 0 bases and J lost 12 bases. CDR1 is SGHRS, CDR2 YFSETQ, per germline. The CDR3 sequence: CASSLDRGNLRELFF. CDR3 bases: TGCGCCAGCAGCTTGGACAGGGGGAACTTGAGGGAACTGTTTTTT.

V is TRBV7-3 and J is TRBJ1-1; 11 positions match TRBD1. CDR1 is SGHTA and CDR2 is FQGTGA in the germline V gene. With V trimmed by 5 bases and J by 4 bases, 9 bases remained unmatched. The CDR3 is made up of 16 amino acids. Written as DNA, the CDR3 is TGTGCCAGCAGCCAGTCTGGCGGGACAGGGGGCACTGAAGCTTTCTTT. Amino acid sequence: CASSQSGGTGGTEAFF.

By proportion, this clone is large. This specimen includes other DNA sequences encoding the same CDR3. The chain is built from TRBV4-1 and TRBJ1-3; the D is unclear. Trimming took 0 bases from V and 0 from J, leaving 9 bases between them. CDR1 is MGHRA and CDR2 is YSYEKL in the germline V gene. The CDR3 extends over 16 amino acids. Here the CDR3 reads CASSQDPGDSGNTIYF. CDR3 DNA: TGCGCCAGCAGCCAAGATCCGGGAGACTCTGGAAACACCATATATTTT.

The rearrangement uses TRBV9 and TRBJ2-2; no definite D call. Per the germline V gene, CDR1 is SGDLS and CDR2 is YYNGEE. Trimming took off 1 base at V and 5 bases at J, with 9 bases between the two ends. CDR3 size: 14 residues. CDR3 loop: CASSVQVETGELFF. Written as DNA, the CDR3 is TGTGCCAGCAGCGTACAGGTTGAAACCGGGGAGCTGTTTTTT.

This clone has more than one count but fewer than ten. The J gene is TRBJ2-3, the V gene TRBV29-1; 8 bases are a match to TRBD1. In germline, CDR1 is SQVTM, CDR2 ANQGSEA. This CDR3 is built from 15 residues. After removal of 6 bases from V and 4 bases from J, the junction contained 12 bases not matched to a gene. The CDR3 reads CSVDDGAGGADTQYF. The DNA of the CDR3 is TGCAGCGTCGATGACGGGGCAGGGGGCGCAGATACGCAGTATTTT.

The chain links TRBV14 to TRBJ1-4; the D is unclear. Trimming left V 0 bases short and J 8 bases short, with 4 bases between. The length of the CDR3 is 12 residues. Per the germline V gene, CDR1 is SGHDN and CDR2 is FVKESK. In DNA, the CDR3 is TGTGCCAGCAGCCAAGAGGCGGAAAAACTGTTTTTT. This sequence encodes CASSQEAEKLFF.

The chain carries TRBV7-2 and TRBJ1-4; no firm D call. Per the germline V gene, CDR1 is SGHTA and CDR2 is FQGNSA. The V end was cut by 1 base, the J end by 0 bases, with 9 bases between. The CDR3 extends over 16 amino acids. The CDR3 region has the DNA TGTGCCAGCAGCTTAGATGGAGATGCAACTAATGAAAAACTGTTTTTT. This encodes CASSLDGDATNEKLFF.

This clone was found a few times. The chain recombines TRBV19 with TRBJ1-2, with D unresolved. Germline CDR1 is LNHDA and CDR2 is SQIVND (reference sequence). The CDR3 covers 13 residues. The germline V and J ends were trimmed by 9 bases and 6 bases, with 17 bases remaining between them. The CDR3 loop is CASTRGFLHGYTF. The CDR3 region has the DNA TGTGCCAGCACGCGAGGGTTCTTGCATGGCTACACCTTC.

The J gene is TRBJ2-3, the V gene TRBV7-8; D possibly corresponds to TRBD2 (5 bases). Germline values: CDR1 SGHVS, CDR2 FQNEAQ. The CDR3 runs 16 residues. V gave up 4 bases and J gave up 3 bases, with 17 bases separating them. The CDR3 nucleotides are TGTGCCAGCAGCTCACTAGACGGGAACCCAACAGATACGCAGTATTTT. Amino acids: CASSSLDGNPTDTQYF.

This rearrangement joins TRBV6-5 to TRBJ2-2; 7 nucleotides line up with TRBD1. With V trimmed by 5 bases and J by 5 bases, 5 bases remained unmatched. CDR1 and CDR2 from the germline V gene are MNHEY and SVGAGI. The CDR3 has 14 residues. CDR3 protein: CASSGQTGTGELFF. CDR3 nucleotides: TGTGCCAGCAGTGGCCAGACAGGGACCGGGGAGCTGTTTTTT.

CDR3 region: CASRSFGQAGNTIYF. The CDR3 DNA follows: TGCGCCAGCAGATCCTTCGGACAGGCCGGAAACACCATATATTTT. The chain employs TRBV5-1 and TRBJ1-3, with TRBD1 matching 7 bases. V shed 5 bases, J shed 4 bases, and the junction held 9 bases outside the gene matches. Germline V gene data show CDR1 as SGHRS and CDR2 as YFSETQ. CDR3 length: 15 residues.